The source of this TCR beta chain is a study of control samples from healthy donors and cancer patients. Clones were sequenced by immunoSEQ multiplex PCR, and TCRdb holds only the in-frame ones, with some missing. The top ten hold just under 5% of the sample, which has 120,000 to 150,000 clones, 75% to 90% seen once. CDR3 length: 16 amino acids. V shed 1 base, J shed 3 bases, and the junction held 9 bases outside the gene matches. Per the germline V gene, CDR1 is SGHRS and CDR2 is YFSETQ. The J gene is TRBJ2-7, the V gene TRBV5-1, with 8 positions matching TRBD2. This clonotype was obtained from a man aged 30 to 39 in good health. The sequenced sample consisted of blood. The CDR3 here is CASSLRGGGPSYEQYF. The CDR3 DNA reads TGCGCCAGCAGCTTGAGGGGCGGGGGGCCAAGCTACGAGCAGTACTTC.